The rows below give T cell receptor beta chains drawn from one sample of a study of beta chain features in type 1 diabetes. Using immunoSEQ multiplex PCR, the repertoire was profiled, and TCRdb retains in-frame clones only, with some absent. This sample has 350,000 or so clones, with around 19% found just once. Material for sequencing was naive CD4+ T cells from blood. These receptors were taken from a woman aged 18-29 years in good health. Each CDR3 is given with its conserved first and last residue. The order of the fields is clone size, D gene, V gene, J gene, CDR3 protein, CDR3 DNA. D genes are given only for firm matches. The size of a clone is reported for some rows only, either as once, few or many, or as a class for expanded clones.

>NA|TRBD2|TRBV5-4|TRBJ2-5
CASSFSPLGGEGTQYF
TGTGCCAGCAGCTTCTCCCCTCTTGGGGGGGAAGGGACCCAGTACTTC
>few|NA|TRBV5-1|TRBJ2-5
CASSLMGARETQYF
TGCGCCAGCAGCTTGATGGGGGCCCGGGAGACCCAGTACTTC
>NA|NA|TRBV30|TRBJ2-5
CASNDGSGPETQYF
TGTGCCTCGAACGACGGGAGTGGCCCAGAGACCCAGTACTTC
>few|TRBD2|TRBV29-1|TRBJ2-5
CSVVGGLAGETQYF
TGCAGCGTTGTAGGGGGACTAGCGGGAGAGACCCAGTACTTC
>NA|TRBD1|TRBV7-9|TRBJ1-2
CASSPRQGANGYTF
TGTGCCAGCAGCCCCCGACAGGGGGCGAATGGCTACACCTTC
>few|NA|TRBV10-3|TRBJ2-2
CAIGKGQNTGELFF
TGTGCCATCGGGAAGGGACAGAACACCGGGGAGCTGTTTTTT
>NA|TRBD1|TRBV25-1|TRBJ2-7
CASSVSGGYEQYF
TGTGCCAGCAGTGTCTCAGGGGGTTACGAGCAGTACTTC
>NA|TRBD2|TRBV29-1|TRBJ2-6
CSVGLAGANVLTF
TGCAGCGTTGGACTAGCGGGGGCCAACGTCCTGACTTTC
>NA|NA|TRBV4-2|TRBJ1-1
CASSQLRNAGTEAFF
TGTGCCAGCAGCCAGCTGAGGAATGCGGGCACTGAAGCTTTCTTT
>NA|NA|TRBV7-8|TRBJ2-7
CASRKDYFYEQYF
TGTGCCAGCAGGAAAGACTATTTCTACGAGCAGTACTTC
>few|NA|TRBV5-1|TRBJ2-5
CASSLPAGTGGETQYF
TGCGCCAGCAGCCTTCCAGCGGGGACAGGAGGAGAGACCCAGTACTTC
>NA|NA|TRBV7-2|TRBJ2-7
CASSLGGGGRYEQYF
TGTGCCAGCAGCTTAGGTGGAGGGGGCCGCTACGAGCAGTACTTC
>NA|NA|TRBV27|TRBJ1-5
CASSLSSYSNQPQHF
TGTGCCAGCAGTTTATCCAGTTATAGCAATCAGCCCCAGCATTTT
>NA|TRBD2|TRBV19|TRBJ2-3
CASREGGTSGDTDTQYF
TGTGCCAGTAGGGAGGGGGGGACTAGCGGAGACACAGATACGCAGTATTTT
>NA|NA|TRBV2|TRBJ2-3
CASRSGPSGAGTDTQYF
TGTGCCAGCAGGAGTGGGCCCTCAGGGGCCGGCACAGATACGCAGTATTTT
>NA|TRBD1|TRBV6-5|TRBJ1-1
CASSTPDRGSTEAFF
TGTGCCAGCAGTACTCCGGACAGGGGGAGCACTGAAGCTTTCTTT